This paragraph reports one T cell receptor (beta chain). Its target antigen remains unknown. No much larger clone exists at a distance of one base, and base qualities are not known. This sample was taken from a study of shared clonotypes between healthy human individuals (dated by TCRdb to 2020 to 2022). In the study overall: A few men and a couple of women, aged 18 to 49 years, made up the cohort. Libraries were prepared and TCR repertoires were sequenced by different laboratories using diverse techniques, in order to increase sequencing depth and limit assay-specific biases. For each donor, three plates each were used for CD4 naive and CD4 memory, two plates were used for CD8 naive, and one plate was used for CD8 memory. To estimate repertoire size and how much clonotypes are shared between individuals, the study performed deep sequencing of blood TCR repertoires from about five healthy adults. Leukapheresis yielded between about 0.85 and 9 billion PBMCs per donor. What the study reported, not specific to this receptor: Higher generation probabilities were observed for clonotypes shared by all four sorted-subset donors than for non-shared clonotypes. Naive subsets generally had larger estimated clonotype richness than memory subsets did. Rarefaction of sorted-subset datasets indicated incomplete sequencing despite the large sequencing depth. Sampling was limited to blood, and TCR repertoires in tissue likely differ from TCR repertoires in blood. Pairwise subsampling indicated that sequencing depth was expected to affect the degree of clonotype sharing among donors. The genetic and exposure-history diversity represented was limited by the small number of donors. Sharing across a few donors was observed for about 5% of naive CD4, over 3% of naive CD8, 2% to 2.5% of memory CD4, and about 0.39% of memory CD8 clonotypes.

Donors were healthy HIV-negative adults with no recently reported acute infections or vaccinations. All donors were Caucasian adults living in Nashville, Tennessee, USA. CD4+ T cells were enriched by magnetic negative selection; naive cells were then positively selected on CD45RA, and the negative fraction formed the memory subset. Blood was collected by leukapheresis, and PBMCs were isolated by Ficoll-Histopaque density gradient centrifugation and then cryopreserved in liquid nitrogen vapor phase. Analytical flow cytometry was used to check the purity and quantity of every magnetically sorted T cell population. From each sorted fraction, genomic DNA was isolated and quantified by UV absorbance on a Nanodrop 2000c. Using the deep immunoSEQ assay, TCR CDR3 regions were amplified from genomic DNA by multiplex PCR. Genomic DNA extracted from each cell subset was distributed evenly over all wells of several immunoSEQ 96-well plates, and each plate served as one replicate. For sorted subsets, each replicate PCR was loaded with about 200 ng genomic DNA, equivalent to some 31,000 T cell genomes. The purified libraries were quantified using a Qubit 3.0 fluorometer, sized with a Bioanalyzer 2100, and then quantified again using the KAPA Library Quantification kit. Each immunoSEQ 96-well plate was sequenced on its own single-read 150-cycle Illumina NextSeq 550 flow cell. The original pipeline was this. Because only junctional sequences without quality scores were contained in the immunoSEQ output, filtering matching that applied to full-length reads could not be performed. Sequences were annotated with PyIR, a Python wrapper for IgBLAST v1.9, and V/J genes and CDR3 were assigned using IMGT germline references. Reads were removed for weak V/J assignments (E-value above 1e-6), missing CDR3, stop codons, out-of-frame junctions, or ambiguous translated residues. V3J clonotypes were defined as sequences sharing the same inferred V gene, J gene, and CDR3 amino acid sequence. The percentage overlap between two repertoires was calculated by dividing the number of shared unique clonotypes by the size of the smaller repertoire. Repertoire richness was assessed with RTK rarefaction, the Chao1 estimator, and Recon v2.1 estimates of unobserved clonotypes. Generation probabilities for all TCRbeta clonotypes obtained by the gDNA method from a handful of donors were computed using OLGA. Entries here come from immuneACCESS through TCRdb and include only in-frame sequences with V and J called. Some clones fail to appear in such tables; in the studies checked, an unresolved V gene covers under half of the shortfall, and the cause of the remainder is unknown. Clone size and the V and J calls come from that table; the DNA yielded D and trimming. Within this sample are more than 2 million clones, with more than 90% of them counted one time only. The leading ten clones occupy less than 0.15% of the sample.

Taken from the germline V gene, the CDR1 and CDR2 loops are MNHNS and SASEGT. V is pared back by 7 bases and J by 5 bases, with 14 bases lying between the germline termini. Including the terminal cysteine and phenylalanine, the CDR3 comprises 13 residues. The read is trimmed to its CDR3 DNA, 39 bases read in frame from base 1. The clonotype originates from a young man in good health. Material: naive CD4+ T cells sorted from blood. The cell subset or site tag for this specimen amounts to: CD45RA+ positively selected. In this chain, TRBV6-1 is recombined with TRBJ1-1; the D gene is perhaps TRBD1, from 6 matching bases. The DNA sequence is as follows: TGTGCCAGCACTACACCAGGGGTTACTGAAGCTTTCTTT. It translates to CASTTPGVTEAFF.